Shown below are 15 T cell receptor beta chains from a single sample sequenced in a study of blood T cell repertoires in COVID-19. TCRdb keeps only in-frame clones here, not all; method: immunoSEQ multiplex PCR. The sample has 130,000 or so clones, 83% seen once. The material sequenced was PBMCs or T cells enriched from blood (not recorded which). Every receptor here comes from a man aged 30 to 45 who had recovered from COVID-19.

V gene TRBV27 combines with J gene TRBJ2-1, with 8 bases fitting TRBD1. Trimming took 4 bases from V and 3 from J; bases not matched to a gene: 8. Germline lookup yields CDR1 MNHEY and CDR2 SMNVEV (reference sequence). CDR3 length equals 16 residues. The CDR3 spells CASSSRTGLVYNEQFF. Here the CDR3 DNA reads TGTGCCAGCAGTTCTAGGACAGGGCTCGTCTACAATGAGCAGTTCTTC.

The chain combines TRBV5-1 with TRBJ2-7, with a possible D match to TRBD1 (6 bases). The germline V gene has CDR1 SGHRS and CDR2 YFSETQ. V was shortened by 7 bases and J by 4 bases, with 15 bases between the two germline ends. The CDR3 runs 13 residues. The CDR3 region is CASLGRDTYEQYV. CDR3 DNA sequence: TGCGCCAGCCTAGGACGGGACACTTACGAGCAGTACGTC.

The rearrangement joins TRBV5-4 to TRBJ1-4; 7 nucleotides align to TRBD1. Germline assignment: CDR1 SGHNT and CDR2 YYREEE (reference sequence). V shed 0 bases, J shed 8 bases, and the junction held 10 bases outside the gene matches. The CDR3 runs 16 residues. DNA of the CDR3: TGTGCCAGCAGCTTGGAGACTGCCAGGGGGAAAGAAAAACTGTTTTTT. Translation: CASSLETARGKEKLFF.

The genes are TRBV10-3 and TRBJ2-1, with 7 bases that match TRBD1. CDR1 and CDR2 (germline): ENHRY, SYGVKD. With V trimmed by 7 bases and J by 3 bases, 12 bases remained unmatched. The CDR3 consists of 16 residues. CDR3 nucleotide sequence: TGTGCCATCACTCCGACAGGGAATATTTTCTACAATGAGCAGTTCTTC. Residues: CAITPTGNIFYNEQFF.

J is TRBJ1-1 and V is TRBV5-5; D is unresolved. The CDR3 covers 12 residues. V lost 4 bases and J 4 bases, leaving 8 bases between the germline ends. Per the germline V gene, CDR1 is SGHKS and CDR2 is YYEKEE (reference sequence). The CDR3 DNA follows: TGTGCCAGCAGCCCGAGGGCCACTGAAGCTTTCTTT. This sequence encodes CASSPRATEAFF.

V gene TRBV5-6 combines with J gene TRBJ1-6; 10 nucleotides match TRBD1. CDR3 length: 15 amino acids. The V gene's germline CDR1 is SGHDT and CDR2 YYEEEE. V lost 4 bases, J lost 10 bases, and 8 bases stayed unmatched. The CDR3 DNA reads TGTGCCAGCAGCCGTTGGGGGACAGGGGAATCACCCCTCCACTTT. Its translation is CASSRWGTGESPLHF.

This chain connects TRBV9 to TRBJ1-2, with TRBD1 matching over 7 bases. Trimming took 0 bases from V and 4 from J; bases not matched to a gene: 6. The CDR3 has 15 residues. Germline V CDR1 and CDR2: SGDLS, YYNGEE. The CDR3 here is CASSVEGQSPYGYTF. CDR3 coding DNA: TGTGCCAGCAGCGTAGAGGGACAGAGCCCCTATGGCTACACCTTC.

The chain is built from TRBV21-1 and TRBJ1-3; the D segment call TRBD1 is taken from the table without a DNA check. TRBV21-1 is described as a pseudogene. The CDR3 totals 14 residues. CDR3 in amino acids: CASSTHYDGRGIYF. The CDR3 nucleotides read TGTGCCAGCAGCACCCACTACGATGGAAGGGGCATATATTTT.

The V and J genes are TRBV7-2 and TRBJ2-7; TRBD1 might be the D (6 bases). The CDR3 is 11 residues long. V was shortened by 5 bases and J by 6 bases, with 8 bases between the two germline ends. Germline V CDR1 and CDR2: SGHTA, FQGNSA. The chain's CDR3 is CASSAGVEQYF. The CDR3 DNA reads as TGTGCCAGCAGCGCAGGGGTCGAGCAGTACTTC.

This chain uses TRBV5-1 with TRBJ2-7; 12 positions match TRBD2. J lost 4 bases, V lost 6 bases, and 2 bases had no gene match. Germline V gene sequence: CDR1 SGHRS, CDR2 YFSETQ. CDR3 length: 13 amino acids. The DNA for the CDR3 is TGCGCCAGCACTAGCGGGGGGGAATACGAGCAGTACGTC. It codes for CASTSGGEYEQYV.

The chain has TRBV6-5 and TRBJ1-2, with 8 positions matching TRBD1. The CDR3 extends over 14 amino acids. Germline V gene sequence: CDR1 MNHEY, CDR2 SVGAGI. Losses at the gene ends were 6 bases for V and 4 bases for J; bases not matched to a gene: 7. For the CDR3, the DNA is TGTGCCAGCAGGTTAGACAGGGGAGTCTATGGCTACACCTTC. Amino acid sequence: CASRLDRGVYGYTF.

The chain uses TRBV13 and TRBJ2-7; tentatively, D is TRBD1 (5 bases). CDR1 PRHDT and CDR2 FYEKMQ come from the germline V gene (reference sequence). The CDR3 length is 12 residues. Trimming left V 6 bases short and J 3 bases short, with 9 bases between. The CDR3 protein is CASSRDSYEQYF. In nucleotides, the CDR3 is TGTGCCAGCAGTAGAGACAGCTACGAGCAGTACTTC.

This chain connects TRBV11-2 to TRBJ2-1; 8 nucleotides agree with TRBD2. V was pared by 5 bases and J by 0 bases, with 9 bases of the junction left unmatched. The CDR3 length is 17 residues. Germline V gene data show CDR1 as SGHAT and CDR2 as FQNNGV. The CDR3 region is CASSIIAGSGSYNEQFF. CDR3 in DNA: TGTGCCAGCAGCATAATAGCGGGGTCTGGCTCCTACAATGAGCAGTTCTTC.

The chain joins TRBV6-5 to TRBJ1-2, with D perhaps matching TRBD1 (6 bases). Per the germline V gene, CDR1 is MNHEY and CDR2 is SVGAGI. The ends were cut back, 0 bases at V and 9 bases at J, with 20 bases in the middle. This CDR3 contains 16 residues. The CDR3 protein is CASSYSNRAPLSSYTF. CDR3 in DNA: TGTGCCAGCAGTTACTCAAACAGGGCCCCACTATCGAGCTACACCTTC.

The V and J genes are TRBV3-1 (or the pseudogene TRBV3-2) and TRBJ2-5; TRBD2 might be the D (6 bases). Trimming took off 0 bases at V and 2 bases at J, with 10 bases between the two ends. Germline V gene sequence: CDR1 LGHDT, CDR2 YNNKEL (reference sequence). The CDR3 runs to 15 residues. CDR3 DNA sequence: TGTGCCAGCAGCCAAGAAGAAGGGACTCAAGAGACCCAGTACTTC. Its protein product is CASSQEEGTQETQYF.